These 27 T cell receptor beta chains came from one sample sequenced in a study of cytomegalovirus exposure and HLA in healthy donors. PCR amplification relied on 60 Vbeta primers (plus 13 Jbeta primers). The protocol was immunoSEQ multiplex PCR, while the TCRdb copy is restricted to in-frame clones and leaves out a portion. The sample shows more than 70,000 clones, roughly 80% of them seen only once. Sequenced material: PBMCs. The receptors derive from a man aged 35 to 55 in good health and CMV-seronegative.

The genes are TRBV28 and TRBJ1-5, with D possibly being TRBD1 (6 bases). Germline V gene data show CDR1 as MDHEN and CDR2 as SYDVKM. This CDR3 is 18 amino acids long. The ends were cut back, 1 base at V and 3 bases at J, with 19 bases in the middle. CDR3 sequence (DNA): TGTGCCAGCAGTTTATTCCCGGGGGGGCGGCATCACAATCAGCCCCAGCATTTT. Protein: CASSLFPGGRHHNQPQHF.

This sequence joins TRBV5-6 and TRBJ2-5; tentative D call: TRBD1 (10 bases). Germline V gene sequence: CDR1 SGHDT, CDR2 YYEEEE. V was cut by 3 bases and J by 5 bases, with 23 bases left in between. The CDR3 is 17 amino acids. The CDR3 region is CASSWGQGTSTGETQYF. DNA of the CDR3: TGTGCCAGCAGCTGGGGACAGGGGACTAGCACCGGGGAGACCCAGTACTTC.

The CDR3 nucleotides read TGTGCCAGCAGCTTAGGAACGACAGCGCAAGAGACCCAGTACTTC. Its translation is CASSLGTTAQETQYF. V and J are TRBV7-2 and TRBJ2-5, with TRBD1 as a possible D gene (5 bases). CDR1 SGHTA and CDR2 FQGNSA come from the germline V gene. This CDR3 is built from 15 residues. The ends were cut back, 1 base at V and 2 bases at J, with 11 bases in the middle.

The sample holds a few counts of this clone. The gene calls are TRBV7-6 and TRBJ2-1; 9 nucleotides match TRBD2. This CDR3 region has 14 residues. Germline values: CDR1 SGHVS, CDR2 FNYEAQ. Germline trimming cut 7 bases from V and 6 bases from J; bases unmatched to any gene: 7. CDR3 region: CASTSARGGNEQFF. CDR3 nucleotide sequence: TGTGCCAGCACCTCGGCGCGGGGGGGCAATGAGCAGTTCTTC.

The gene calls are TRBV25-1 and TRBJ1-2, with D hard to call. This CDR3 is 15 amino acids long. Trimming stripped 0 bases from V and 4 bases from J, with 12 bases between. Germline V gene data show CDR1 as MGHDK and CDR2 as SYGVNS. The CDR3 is CASSEYEGGGYGYTF. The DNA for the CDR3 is TGTGCCAGCAGTGAATATGAAGGCGGCGGCTATGGCTACACCTTC.

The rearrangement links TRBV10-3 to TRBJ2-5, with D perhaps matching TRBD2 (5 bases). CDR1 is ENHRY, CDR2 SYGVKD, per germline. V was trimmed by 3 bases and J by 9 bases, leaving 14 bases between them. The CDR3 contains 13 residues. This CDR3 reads CAISDHQNGAQYF. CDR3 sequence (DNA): TGTGCCATCAGTGACCACCAGAACGGGGCCCAGTACTTC.

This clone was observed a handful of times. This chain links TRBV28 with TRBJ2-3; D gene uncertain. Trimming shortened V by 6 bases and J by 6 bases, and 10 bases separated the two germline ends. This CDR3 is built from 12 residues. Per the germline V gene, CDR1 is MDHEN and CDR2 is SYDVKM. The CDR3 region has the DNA TGTGCCAGCAGGTCGGGTTCGGATACGCAGTATTTT. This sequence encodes CASRSGSDTQYF.

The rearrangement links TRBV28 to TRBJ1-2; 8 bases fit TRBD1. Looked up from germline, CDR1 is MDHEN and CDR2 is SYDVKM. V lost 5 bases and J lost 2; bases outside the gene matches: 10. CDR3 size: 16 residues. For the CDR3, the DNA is TGTGCCAGCAGTCCCCTGAGGGGACAGGTGAACTATGGCTACACCTTC. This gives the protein CASSPLRGQVNYGYTF.

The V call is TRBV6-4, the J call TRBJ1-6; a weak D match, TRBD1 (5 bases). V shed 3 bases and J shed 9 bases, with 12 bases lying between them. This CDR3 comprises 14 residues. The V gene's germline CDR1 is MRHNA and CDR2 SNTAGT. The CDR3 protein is CASSEGPDGSPLHF. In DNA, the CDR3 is TGTGCCAGCAGTGAGGGGCCCGACGGTTCACCCCTCCACTTT.

The CDR3 DNA follows: TGTGCCACCGGGACACCGGACTATGGCTACACCTTC. Translating gives CATGTPDYGYTF. V usage is TRBV28 and J usage is TRBJ1-2, with D possibly being TRBD1 (6 bases). The CDR3 covers 12 residues. V was shortened by 10 bases and J by 3 bases, with 12 bases between the two germline ends. CDR1 and CDR2 from the germline V gene are MDHEN and SYDVKM.

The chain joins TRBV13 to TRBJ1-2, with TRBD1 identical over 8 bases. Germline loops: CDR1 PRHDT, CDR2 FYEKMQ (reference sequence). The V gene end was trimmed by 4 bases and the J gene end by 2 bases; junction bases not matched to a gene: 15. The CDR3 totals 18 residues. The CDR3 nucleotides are TGTGCCAGCAGCTCGCCTCATCTAAGGACAGGGCTGAACTATGGCTACACCTTC. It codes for CASSSPHLRTGLNYGYTF.

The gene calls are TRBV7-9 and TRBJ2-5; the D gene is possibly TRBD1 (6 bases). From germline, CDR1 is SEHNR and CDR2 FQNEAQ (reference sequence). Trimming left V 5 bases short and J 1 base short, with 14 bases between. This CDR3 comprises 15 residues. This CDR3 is CASSPGRDIQETQYF. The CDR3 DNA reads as TGTGCCAGCAGCCCCGGCCGGGACATCCAAGAGACCCAGTACTTC.

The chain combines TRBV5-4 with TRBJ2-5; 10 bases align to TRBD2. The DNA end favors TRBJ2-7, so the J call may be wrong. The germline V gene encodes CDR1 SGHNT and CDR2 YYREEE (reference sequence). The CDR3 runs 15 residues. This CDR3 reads CASSLGLAETYEQYF. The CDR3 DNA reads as TGTGCCAGCAGCCTCGGACTAGCGGAAACCTACGAGCAGTACTTC.

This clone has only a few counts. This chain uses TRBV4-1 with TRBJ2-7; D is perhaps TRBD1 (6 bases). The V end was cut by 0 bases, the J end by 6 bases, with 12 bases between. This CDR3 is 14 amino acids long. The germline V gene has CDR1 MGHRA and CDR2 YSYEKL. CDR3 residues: CASSQDQGLGEQYF. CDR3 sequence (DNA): TGCGCCAGCAGCCAAGACCAGGGGCTGGGCGAGCAGTACTTC.

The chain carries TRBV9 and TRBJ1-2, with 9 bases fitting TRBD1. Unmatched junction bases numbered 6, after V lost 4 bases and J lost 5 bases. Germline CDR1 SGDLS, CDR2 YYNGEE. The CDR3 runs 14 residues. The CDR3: CASSPRDRVYGYTF. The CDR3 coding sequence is TGTGCCAGCAGCCCGCGGGACAGGGTTTATGGCTACACCTTC.

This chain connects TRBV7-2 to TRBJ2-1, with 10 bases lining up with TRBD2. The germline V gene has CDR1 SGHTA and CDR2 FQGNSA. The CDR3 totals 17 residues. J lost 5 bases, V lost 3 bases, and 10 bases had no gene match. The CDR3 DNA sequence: TGTGCCAGCAGCTTCCCTAAAAGCGGGGGGGCCCACAATGAGCAGTTCTTC. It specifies CASSFPKSGGAHNEQFF.

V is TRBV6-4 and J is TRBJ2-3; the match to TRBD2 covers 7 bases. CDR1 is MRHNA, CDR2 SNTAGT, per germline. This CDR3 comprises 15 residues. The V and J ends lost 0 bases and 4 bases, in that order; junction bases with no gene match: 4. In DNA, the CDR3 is TGTGCCAGCAGTGACTCAGCGGGGCGATCAGATACGCAGTATTTT. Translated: CASSDSAGRSDTQYF.

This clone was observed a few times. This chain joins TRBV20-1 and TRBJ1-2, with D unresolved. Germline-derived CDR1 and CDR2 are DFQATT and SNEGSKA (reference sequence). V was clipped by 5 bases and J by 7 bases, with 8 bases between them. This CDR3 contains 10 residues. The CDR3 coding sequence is TGCAGTGCTGTTACTGGTGGCTACACCTTC. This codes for CSAVTGGYTF.

CDR3 region: CASSMSKGVAGNQPQHF. DNA for the CDR3: TGTGCCAGCAGCATGAGCAAGGGGGTGGCGGGCAATCAGCCCCAGCATTTT. This chain connects TRBV5-5 to TRBJ1-5; TRBD1 is a possible D gene (6 bases). The CDR3 loop spans 17 amino acids. V shed 4 bases and J shed 2 bases, with 19 bases lying between them. Germline-derived CDR1 and CDR2 are SGHKS and YYEKEE (reference sequence).

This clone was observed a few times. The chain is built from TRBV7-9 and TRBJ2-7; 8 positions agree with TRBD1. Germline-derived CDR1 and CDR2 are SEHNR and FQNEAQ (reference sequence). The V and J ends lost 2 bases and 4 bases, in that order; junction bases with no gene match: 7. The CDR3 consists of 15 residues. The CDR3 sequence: CASSLPTGGWYEQYF. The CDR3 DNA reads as TGTGCCAGCAGCTTACCAACAGGGGGATGGTACGAGCAGTACTTC.

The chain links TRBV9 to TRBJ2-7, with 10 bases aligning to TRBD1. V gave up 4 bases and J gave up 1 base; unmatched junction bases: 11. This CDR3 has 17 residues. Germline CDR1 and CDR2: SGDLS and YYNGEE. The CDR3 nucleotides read TGTGCCAGCAGCCTAGACCCCGGGACAGGGGTGTCCTACGAGCAGTACTTC. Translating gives CASSLDPGTGVSYEQYF.

CDR3: CASSPRPGLINEQFF. Written as DNA, the CDR3 is TGTGCCAGCAGCCCGCGTCCGGGACTCATAAATGAGCAGTTCTTC. The chain employs TRBV9 and TRBJ2-1; TRBD2 is a possible D gene (6 bases). The V and J ends lost 4 bases and 7 bases respectively, with 18 bases between them. The length of the CDR3 is 15 residues. Germline loops: CDR1 SGDLS, CDR2 YYNGEE. The full variable domain, rest sourced from reference TRBV9 and TRBJ2-1, is DSGVTQTPKHLITATGQRVTLRCSPRSGDLSVYWYQQSLDQGLQFLIQYYNGEERAKGNILERFSAQQFPDLHSELNLSSLELGDSALYFCASSPRPGLINEQFFGPGTRLTVL.

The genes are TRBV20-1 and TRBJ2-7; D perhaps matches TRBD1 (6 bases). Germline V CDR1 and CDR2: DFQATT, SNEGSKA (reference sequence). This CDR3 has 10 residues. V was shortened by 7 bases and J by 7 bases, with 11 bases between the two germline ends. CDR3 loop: CSEGEVEQYF. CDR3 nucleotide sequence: TGCAGTGAGGGGGAAGTAGAGCAGTACTTC.

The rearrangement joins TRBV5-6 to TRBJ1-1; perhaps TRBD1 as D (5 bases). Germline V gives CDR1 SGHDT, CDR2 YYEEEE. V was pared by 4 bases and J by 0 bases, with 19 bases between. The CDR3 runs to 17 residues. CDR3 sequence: CASSPTLYDRMNTEAFF. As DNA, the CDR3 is TGTGCCAGCAGCCCCACCCTTTACGACAGAATGAACACTGAAGCTTTCTTT.

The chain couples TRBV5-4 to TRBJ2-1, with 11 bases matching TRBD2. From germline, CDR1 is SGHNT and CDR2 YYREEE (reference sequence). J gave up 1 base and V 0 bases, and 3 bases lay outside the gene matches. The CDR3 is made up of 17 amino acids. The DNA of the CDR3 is TGTGCCAGCAGCTTGGTTAGCGGGGGGGCATCCTACAATGAGCAGTTCTTC. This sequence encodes CASSLVSGGASYNEQFF.

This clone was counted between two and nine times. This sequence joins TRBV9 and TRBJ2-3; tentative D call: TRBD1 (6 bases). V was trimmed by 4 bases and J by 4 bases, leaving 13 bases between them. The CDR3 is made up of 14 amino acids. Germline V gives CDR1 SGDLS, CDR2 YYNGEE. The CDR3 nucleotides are TGTGCCAGCAGCTCAAGGGGGTTTGCAGATACGCAGTATTTT. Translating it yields CASSSRGFADTQYF. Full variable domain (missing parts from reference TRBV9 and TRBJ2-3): DSGVTQTPKHLITATGQRVTLRCSPRSGDLSVYWYQQSLDQGLQFLIQYYNGEERAKGNILERFSAQQFPDLHSELNLSSLELGDSALYFCASSSRGFADTQYFGPGTRLTVL.

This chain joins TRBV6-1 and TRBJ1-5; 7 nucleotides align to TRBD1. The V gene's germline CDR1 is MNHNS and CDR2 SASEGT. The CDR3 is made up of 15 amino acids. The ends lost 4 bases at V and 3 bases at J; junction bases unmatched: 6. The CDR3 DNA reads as TGTGCCAGCAGTGTCTCGGGACAGAACAATCAGCCCCAGCATTTT. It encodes CASSVSGQNNQPQHF.